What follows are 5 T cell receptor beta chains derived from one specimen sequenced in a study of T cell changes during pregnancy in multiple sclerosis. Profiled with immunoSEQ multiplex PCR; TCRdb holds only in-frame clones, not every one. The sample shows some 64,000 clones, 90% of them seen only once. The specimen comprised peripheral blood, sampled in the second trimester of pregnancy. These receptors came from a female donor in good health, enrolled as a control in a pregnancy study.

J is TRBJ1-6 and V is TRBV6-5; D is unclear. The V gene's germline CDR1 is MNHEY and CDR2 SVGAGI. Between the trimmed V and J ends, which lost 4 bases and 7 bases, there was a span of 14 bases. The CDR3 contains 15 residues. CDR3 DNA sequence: TGTGCCAGCAGTTCGAACGGTCTTTCGAATTCACCCCTCCACTTT. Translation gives CASSSNGLSNSPLHF.

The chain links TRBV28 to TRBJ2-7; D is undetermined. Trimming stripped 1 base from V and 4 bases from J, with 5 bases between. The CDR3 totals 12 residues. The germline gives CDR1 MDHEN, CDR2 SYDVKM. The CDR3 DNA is TGTGCCAGCAGTTTATCCTTTTACGAGCAGTACTTC. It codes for CASSLSFYEQYF. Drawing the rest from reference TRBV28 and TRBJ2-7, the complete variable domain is DVKVTQSSRYLVKRTGEKVFLECVQDMDHENMFWYRQDPGLGLRLIYFSYDVKMKEKGDIPEGYSVSREKKERFSLILESASTNQTSMYLCASSLSFYEQYFGPGTRLTVT.

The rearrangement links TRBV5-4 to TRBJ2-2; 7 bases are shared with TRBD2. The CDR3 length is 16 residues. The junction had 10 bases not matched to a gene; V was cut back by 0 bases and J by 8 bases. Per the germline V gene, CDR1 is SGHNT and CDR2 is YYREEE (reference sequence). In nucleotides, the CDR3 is TGTGCCAGCAGCTTGGCGCTAGCGGACCACGGGGGGGAGCTGTTTTTT. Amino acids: CASSLALADHGGELFF.

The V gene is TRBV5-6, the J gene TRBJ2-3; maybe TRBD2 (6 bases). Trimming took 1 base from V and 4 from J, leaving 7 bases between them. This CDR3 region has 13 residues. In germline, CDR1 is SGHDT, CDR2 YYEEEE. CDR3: CASSLWGADTQYF. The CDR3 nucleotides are TGTGCCAGCAGCTTGTGGGGGGCAGATACGCAGTATTTT.

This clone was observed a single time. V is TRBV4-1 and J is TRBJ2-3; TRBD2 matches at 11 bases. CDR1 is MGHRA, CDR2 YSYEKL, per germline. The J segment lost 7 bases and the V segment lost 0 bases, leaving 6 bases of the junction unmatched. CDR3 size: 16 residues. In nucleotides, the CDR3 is TGCGCCAGCAGCCAAGATAGCGGGGGGGTTTTAAATACGCAGTATTTT. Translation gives CASSQDSGGVLNTQYF.